This T cell receptor beta chain was sequenced for a study of cytomegalovirus exposure and HLA in healthy donors. The PCR contained 60 Vbeta and 13 Jbeta primers. Assay used: immunoSEQ multiplex PCR; TCRdb lists only in-frame clones, some missing. The sample table sets out around 210,000 clones. Overall study results and limits: Later on, an analysis found that several of the most significant clusters appeared to be linked to common viral pathogens, which included parvovirus B19. Sequencing probably produced one cluster of sequence variants that were highly shared. Earlier results showed most TCR beta V segments being productive about 90% or about 30% of the time.

In the case of this clone: No antigen is known for it.

The germline CDR1 and CDR2 sequences are ENHRY and SYGVKD. Trimming took 7 bases from V and 3 from J, leaving 15 bases between them. CDR3 length: 14 residues. Sequenced: PBMCs. The clonotype comes from a girl aged 2-10 years in good health and CMV-seropositive. The chain uses TRBV10-3 and TRBJ1-2; D not resolved. The CDR3 protein is CAINLLDNDYGYTF. In nucleotides, the CDR3 is TGTGCCATCAATTTACTTGACAATGACTATGGCTACACCTTC.